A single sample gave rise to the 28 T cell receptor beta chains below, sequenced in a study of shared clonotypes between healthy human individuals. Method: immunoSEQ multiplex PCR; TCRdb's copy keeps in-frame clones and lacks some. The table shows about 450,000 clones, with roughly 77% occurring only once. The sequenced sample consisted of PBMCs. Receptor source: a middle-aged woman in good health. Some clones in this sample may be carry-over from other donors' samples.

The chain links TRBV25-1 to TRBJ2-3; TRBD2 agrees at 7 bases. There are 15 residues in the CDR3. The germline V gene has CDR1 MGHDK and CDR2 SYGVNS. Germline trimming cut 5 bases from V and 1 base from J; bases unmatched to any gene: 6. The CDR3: CASSRGAGGTDTQYF. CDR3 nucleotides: TGTGCCAGCAGTCGCGGGGCGGGAGGCACAGATACGCAGTATTTT.

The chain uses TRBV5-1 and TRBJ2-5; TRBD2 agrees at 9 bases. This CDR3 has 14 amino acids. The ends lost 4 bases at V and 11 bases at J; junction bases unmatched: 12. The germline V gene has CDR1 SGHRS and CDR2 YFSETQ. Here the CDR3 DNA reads TGCGCCAGCAGCGCCACTAGCGGGTCTAGAGAGCAGTACTTC. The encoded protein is CASSATSGSREQYF.

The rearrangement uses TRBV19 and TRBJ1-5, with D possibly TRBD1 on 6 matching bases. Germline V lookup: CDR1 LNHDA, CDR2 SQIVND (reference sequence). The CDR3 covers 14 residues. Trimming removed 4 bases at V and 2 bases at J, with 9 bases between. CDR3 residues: CASSKGEGNQPQHF. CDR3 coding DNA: TGTGCCAGTAGTAAGGGGGAAGGCAATCAGCCCCAGCATTTT.

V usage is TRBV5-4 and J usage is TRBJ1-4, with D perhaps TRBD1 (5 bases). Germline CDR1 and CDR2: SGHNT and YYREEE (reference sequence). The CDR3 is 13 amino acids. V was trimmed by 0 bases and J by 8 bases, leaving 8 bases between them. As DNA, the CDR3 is TGTGCCAGCAGCTTGGCGGGGGAGGAAAAACTGTTTTTT. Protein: CASSLAGEEKLFF.

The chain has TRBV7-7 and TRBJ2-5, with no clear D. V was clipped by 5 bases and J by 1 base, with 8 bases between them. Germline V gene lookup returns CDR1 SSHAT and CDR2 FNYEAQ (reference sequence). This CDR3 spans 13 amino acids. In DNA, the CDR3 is TGTGCCAGCAGCACTCAGTTCCAAGAGACCCAGTACTTC. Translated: CASSTQFQETQYF.

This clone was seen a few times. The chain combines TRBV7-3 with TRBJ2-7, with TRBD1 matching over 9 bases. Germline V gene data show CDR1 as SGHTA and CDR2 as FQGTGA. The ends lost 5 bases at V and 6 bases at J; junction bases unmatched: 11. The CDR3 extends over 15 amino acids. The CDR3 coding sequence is TGTGCCAGCAGCCCCTCCGGGACAGGGACGCGCGAGCAGTACTTC. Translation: CASSPSGTGTREQYF.

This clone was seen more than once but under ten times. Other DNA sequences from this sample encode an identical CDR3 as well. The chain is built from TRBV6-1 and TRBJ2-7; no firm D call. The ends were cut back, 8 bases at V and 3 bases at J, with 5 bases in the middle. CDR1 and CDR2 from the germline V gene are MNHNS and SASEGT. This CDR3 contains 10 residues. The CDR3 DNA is TGTGCCAGCGGACGCTACGAGCAGTACTTC. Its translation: CASGRYEQYF.

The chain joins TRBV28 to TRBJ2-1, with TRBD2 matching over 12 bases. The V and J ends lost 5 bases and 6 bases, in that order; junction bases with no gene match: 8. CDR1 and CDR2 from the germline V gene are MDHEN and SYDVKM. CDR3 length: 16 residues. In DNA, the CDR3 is TGTGCCAGCAGTGCCCAGACTAGCGGGAGTAGCAATGAGCAGTTCTTC. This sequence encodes CASSAQTSGSSNEQFF.

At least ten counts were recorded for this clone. CDR3 in amino acids: CASSSTDRVGLEQYF. CDR3 DNA: TGTGCCAGCAGTTCGACGGACCGAGTGGGGCTCGAGCAGTACTTC. The chain uses TRBV2 and TRBJ2-7, with D possibly matching TRBD1 (5 bases). The germline V and J ends were trimmed by 5 bases and 6 bases, with 20 bases remaining between them. CDR1 SNHLY and CDR2 FYNNEI come from the germline V gene. The CDR3 runs 15 residues.

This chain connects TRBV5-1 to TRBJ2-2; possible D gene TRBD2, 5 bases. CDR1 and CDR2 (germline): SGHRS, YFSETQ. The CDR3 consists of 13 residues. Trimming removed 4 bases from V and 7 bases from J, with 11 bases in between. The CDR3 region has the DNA TGCGCCAGCAGCCCCCGGGGAGTCGGGGAGCTGTTTTTT. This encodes CASSPRGVGELFF.

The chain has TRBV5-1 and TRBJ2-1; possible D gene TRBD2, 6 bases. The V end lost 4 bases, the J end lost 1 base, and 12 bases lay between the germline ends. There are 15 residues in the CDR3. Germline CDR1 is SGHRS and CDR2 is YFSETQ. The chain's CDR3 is CASSPVAESYNEQFF. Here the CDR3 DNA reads TGCGCCAGCAGCCCAGTAGCGGAATCCTACAATGAGCAGTTCTTC.

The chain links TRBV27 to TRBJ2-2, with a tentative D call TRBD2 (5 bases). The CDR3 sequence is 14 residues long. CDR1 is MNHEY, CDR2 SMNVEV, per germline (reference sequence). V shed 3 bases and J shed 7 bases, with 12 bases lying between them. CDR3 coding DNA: TGTGCCAGCAGTTTGCACGGGGTCAACGGGGAGCTGTTTTTT. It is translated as CASSLHGVNGELFF.

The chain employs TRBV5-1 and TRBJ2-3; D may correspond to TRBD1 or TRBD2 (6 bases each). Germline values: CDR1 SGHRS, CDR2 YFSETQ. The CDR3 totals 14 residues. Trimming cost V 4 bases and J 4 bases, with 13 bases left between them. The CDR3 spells CASSTQGGADTQYF. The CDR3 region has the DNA TGCGCCAGCAGCACACAGGGAGGCGCAGATACGCAGTATTTT.

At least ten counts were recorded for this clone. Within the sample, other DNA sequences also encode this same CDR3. The CDR3 sequence: CASSAVLAGVDEQYF. In DNA, the CDR3 is TGTGCCAGCAGTGCGGTATTAGCGGGAGTTGACGAGCAGTACTTC. The chain links TRBV6-4 to TRBJ2-7; 9 nucleotides line up with TRBD2. V shed 4 bases and J 5 bases; nucleotides not matched to a gene: 9. Per the germline V gene, CDR1 is MRHNA and CDR2 is SNTAGT. There are 15 residues in the CDR3.

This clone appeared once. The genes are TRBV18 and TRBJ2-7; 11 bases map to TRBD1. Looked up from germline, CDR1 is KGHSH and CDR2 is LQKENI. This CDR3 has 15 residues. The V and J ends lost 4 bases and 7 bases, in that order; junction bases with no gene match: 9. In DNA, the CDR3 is TGTGCCAGCTCACTGATGGGACAGGGGGTCGGGGAGCAGTACTTC. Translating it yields CASSLMGQGVGEQYF.

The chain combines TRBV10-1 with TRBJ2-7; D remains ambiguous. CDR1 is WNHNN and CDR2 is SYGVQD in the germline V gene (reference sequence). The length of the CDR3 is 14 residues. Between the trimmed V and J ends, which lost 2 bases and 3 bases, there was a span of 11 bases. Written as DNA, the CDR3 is TGCGCCAGCAGTGAGGGTCCAGGATACTACGAGCAGTACTTC. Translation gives CASSEGPGYYEQYF.

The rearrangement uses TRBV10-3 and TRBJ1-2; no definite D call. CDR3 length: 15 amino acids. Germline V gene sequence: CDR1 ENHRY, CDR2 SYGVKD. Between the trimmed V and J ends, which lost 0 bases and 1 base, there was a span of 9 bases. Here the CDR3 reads CAISESQLVNYGYTF. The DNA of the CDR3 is TGTGCCATCAGTGAGTCACAGCTAGTTAACTATGGCTACACCTTC.

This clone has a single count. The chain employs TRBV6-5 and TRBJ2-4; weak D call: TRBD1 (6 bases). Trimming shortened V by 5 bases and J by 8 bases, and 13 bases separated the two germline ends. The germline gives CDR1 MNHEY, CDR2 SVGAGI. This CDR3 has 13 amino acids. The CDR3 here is CASSQTGNDIQYF. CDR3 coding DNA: TGTGCCAGCAGTCAAACAGGGAACGACATTCAGTACTTC.

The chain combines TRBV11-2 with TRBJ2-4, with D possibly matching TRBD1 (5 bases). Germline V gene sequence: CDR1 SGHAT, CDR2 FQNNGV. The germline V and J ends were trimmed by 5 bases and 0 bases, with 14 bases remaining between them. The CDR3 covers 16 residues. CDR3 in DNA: TGTGCCAGCAGCCCCCGGACAATCTTAGCCAAAAACATTCAGTACTTC. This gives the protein CASSPRTILAKNIQYF.

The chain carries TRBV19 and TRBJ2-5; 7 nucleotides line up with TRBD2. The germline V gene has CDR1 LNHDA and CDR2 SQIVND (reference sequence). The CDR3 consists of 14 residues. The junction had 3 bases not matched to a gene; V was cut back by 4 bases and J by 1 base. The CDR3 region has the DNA TGTGCCAGTAGTACCACTAGCGCCCAAGAGACCCAGTACTTC. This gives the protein CASSTTSAQETQYF.

The CDR3 sequence is CASRGTVNTGELFF. The CDR3 coding sequence is TGCGCCAGCAGAGGGACAGTAAACACCGGGGAGCTGTTTTTT. The chain uses TRBV5-1 and TRBJ2-2, with 7 bases matching TRBD1. Germline V gene lookup returns CDR1 SGHRS and CDR2 YFSETQ. This CDR3 has 14 amino acids. The junction had 3 bases not matched to a gene; V was cut back by 5 bases and J by 2 bases.

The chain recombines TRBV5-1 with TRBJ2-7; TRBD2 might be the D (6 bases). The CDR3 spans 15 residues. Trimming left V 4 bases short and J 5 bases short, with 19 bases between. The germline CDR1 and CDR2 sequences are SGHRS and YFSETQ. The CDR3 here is CASSQEGQLEDEQYF. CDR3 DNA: TGCGCCAGCAGCCAGGAGGGGCAACTGGAAGACGAGCAGTACTTC.

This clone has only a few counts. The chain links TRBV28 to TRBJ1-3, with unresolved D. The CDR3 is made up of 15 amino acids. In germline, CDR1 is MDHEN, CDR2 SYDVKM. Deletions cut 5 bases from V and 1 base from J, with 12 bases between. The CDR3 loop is CASSSRAGSGNTIYF. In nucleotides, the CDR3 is TGTGCCAGCAGTAGTCGGGCGGGGTCTGGAAACACCATATATTTT.

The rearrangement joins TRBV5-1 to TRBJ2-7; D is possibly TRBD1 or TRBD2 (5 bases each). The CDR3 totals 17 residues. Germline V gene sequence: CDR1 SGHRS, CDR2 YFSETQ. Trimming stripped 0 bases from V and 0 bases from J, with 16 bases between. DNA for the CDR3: TGCGCCAGCAGCTTGGCAGGAGGACATTCCGTCTCCTACGAGCAGTACTTC. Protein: CASSLAGGHSVSYEQYF.

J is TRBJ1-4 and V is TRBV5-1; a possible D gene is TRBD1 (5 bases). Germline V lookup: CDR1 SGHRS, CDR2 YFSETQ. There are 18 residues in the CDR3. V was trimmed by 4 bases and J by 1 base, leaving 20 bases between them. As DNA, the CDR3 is TGCGCCAGCAGCGTTTCGGTAGGGGCTAGTAGAACTAATGAAAAACTGTTTTTT. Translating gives CASSVSVGASRTNEKLFF. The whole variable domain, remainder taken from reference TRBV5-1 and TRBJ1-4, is KAGVTQTPRYLIKTRGQQVTLSCSPISGHRSVSWYQQTPGQGLQFLFEYFSETQRNKGNFPGRFSGRQFSNSRSEMNVSTLELGDSALYLCASSVSVGASRTNEKLFFGSGTQLSVL.

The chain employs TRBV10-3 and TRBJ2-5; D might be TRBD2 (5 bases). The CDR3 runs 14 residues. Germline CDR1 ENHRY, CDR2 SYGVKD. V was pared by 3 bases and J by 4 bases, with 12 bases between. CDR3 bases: TGTGCCATCAGTGAATTCGGGGTGGGAGAGACCCAGTACTTC. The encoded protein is CAISEFGVGETQYF.

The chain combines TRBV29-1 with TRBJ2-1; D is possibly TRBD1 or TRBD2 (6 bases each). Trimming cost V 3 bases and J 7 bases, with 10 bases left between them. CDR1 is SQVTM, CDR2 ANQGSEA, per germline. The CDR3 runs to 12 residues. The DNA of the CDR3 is TGCAGCGTTGAGGACAGCGGGAATGAGCAGTTCTTC. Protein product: CSVEDSGNEQFF.

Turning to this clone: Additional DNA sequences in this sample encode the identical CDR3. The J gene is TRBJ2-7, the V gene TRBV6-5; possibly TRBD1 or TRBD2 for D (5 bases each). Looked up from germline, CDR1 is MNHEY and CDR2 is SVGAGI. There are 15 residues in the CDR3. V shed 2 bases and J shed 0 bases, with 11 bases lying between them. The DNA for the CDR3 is TGTGCCAGCAGTTACCTCGGGACGAGCTCCTACGAGCAGTACTTC. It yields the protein CASSYLGTSSYEQYF.